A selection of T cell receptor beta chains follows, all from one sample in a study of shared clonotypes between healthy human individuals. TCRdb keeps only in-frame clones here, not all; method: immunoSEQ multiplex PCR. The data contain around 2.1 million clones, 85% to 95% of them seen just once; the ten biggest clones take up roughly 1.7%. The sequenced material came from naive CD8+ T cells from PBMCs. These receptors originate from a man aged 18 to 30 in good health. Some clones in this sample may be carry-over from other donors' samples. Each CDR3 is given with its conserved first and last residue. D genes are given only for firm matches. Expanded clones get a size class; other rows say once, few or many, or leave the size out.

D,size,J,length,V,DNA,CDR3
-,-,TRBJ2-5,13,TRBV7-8,TGTGCCAGCAGCTTAGTTTCTCCAGAGACCCAGTACTTC,CASSLVSPETQYF
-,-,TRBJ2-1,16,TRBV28,TGTGCCAGCAGTTTGGGGCAGGGGCTCACCTACAATGAGCAGTTCTTC,CASSLGQGLTYNEQFF
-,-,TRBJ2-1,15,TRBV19,TGTGCCAGTAGTATCACCGGGGACGTACTAGCAGAGCAGTTCTTC,CASSITGDVLAEQFF
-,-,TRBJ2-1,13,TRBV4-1,TGCGCCAGCAGCCAAGAGTCGGCTCCCCCTCAGGTCTTC,CASSQESAPPQVF
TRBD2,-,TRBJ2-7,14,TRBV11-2,TGTGCCAGCAGCGTTAGACTAGCGGCCTACGAGCAGTACTTC,CASSVRLAAYEQYF
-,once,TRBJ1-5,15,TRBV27,TGTGCCAGCAGTTTAAGAGGGCAGGGCAATCAGCCCCAGCATTTT,CASSLRGQGNQPQHF
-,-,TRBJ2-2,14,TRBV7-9,TGTGCCAGCAGCACCCTAGACAGGACCGGGGAGCTGTTTTTT,CASSTLDRTGELFF
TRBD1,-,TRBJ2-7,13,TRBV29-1,TGCAGCGGGACAGGGGGCGCGGGATACGAGCAGTACTTC,CSGTGGAGYEQYF
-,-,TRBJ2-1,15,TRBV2,TGTGCCAGCAGAGCCCAGGGGGGCGAATACAATGAGCAGTTCTTC,CASRAQGGEYNEQFF
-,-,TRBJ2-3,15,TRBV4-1,TGCGCCAGCAGCCCGGCCCCGGTCCGCACAGATACGCAGTATTTT,CASSPAPVRTDTQYF
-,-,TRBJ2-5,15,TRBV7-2,TGTGCCAGCAGCTCGCGAGAGGAGGGGCGGGAGACCCAGTACTTC,CASSSREEGRETQYF
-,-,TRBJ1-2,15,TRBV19,TGTGCCAGTAGTATTCGTGGGGAGTGGTACTATGGCTACACCTTC,CASSIRGEWYYGYTF
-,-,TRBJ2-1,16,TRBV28,TGTGCCAGCAGGCCCAAGGACGGAGGCTCCTACAATGAGCAGTTCTTC,CASRPKDGGSYNEQFF
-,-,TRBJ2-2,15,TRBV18,TGTGCCAGCTCACAGGACAGGGACTACTTCGGGGAGCTGTTTTTT,CASSQDRDYFGELFF
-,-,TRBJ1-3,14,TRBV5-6,TGTGCCAGCAGCTACCGATTCTCTGGAAACACCATATATTTT,CASSYRFSGNTIYF
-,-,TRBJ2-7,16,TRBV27,TGTGCCAGCAGTTTATATTCCGGGCTGGGGCGGGGCGAGCAGTACTTC,CASSLYSGLGRGEQYF
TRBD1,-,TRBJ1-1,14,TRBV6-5,TGTGCCAGCACCAAACAGGGGGCGGACACTGAAGCTTTCTTT,CASTKQGADTEAFF
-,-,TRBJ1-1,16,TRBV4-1,TGCGCCAGCAGCCACCTAGGGGGATGGGAGAACACTGAAGCTTTCTTT,CASSHLGGWENTEAFF
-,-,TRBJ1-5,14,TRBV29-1,TGCAGCGTTGACACCGGAAATAGCAATCAGCCCCAGCATTTT,CSVDTGNSNQPQHF
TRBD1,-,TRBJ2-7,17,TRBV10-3,TGTGCCATCAGTGAGTCGAAAGACAGGGCCTTACCCTACGAGCAGTACTTC,CAISESKDRALPYEQYF
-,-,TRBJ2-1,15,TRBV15,TGTGCCACCAGCCGCACAGGGATAGCCTACAATGAGCAGTTCTTC,CATSRTGIAYNEQFF
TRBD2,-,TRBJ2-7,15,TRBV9,TGTGCCAGCAGCGTGTCCGGCGGGAGCAGCTACGAGCAGTACTTC,CASSVSGGSSYEQYF
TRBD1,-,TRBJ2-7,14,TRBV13,TGTGCCAGCAGCTCGCAGGGGGCGATTTACGAGCAGTACTTC,CASSSQGAIYEQYF
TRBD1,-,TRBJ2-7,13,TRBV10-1,TGCGCCAGCAGTGAGGACAGGGGCTACGAGCAGTACTTC,CASSEDRGYEQYF
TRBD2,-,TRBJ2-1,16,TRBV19,TGTGCCAGTAGTTGGGCGGGAGGGCCCTCTTACAATGAGCAGTTCTTC,CASSWAGGPSYNEQFF
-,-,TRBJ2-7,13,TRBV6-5,TGTGCCAGCAGTTACCGGGTGGGCTACGAGCAGTACTTC,CASSYRVGYEQYF